A selection of T cell receptor beta chains follows, all from one sample in a study of T cell changes during pregnancy in multiple sclerosis. The method was immunoSEQ multiplex PCR; TCRdb's version includes in-frame clones alone and lacks a portion of them. The sample holds about 29,000 clones; around nine tenths are singletons and the top ten take more than 6.5%. The sample in question was CD8+ T cells from peripheral blood mononuclear cells, obtained after pregnancy. The receptors originated from a female donor with multiple sclerosis, enrolled in a pregnancy study. Each CDR3 is given with its conserved first and last residue. The order of the fields is V gene, clone size, J gene, D gene, CDR3 DNA, CDR3 protein. A D gene is named only where the DNA matches it firmly. A clone size is listed for some rows: how often the clone was seen (once, few, many), or a class if it is expanded.

v_call: TRBV29-1; clone_size: NA; j_call: TRBJ2-3; d_call: TRBD2; cdr3_nt: TGCAGCGGCCGCGGGGGAAGCACAGATACGCAGTATTTT; cdr3_aa: CSGRGGSTDTQYF
v_call: TRBV7-9; clone_size: NA; j_call: TRBJ2-1; d_call: TRBD2; cdr3_nt: TGTGCCAGCAGCTTCCGGACTAGCGGGACCGATGAGCAGTTCTTC; cdr3_aa: CASSFRTSGTDEQFF
v_call: TRBV6-5; clone_size: NA; j_call: TRBJ1-1; d_call: NA; cdr3_nt: TGTGCCAGCAGTTACCGGGTTTTGAACACTGAAGCTTTCTTT; cdr3_aa: CASSYRVLNTEAFF
v_call: TRBV10-3; clone_size: NA; j_call: TRBJ2-7; d_call: TRBD1; cdr3_nt: TGTGCCATCAGTGAGTCCGGGGACAGGGTCGAGCAGTACTTC; cdr3_aa: CAISESGDRVEQYF
v_call: TRBV4-1; clone_size: NA; j_call: TRBJ2-7; d_call: TRBD1; cdr3_nt: TGCGCCAGCAGCCATCTGGACAGGGTAACCTACGAGCAGTACTTC; cdr3_aa: CASSHLDRVTYEQYF
v_call: TRBV14; clone_size: NA; j_call: TRBJ2-1; d_call: NA; cdr3_nt: TGTGCCAGCAGCCGAATCCCCACTCGCTCCTACAATGAGCAGTTCTTC; cdr3_aa: CASSRIPTRSYNEQFF
v_call: TRBV27; clone_size: NA; j_call: TRBJ1-1; d_call: TRBD1; cdr3_nt: TGTGCCAGCAGGGACAGGGGTCTGGGCACTGAAGCTTTCTTT; cdr3_aa: CASRDRGLGTEAFF
v_call: TRBV10-3; clone_size: NA; j_call: TRBJ2-1; d_call: TRBD2; cdr3_nt: TGTGCCATCAGTGAGGATAGCGGGTACTCCTACAATGAGCAGTTCTTC; cdr3_aa: CAISEDSGYSYNEQFF
v_call: TRBV6-1; clone_size: few; j_call: TRBJ2-1; d_call: TRBD2; cdr3_nt: TGTGCCAGCAGTCCCTCAGCGGGATCCTACAATGAGCAGTTCTTC; cdr3_aa: CASSPSAGSYNEQFF
v_call: TRBV4-3; clone_size: once; j_call: TRBJ2-6; d_call: TRBD1; cdr3_nt: TGCGCCAGCAGCCAAAGGACAGGGGGCGCATCTGGGGCCAACGTCCTGACTTTC; cdr3_aa: CASSQRTGGASGANVLTF
v_call: TRBV28; clone_size: NA; j_call: TRBJ2-1; d_call: NA; cdr3_nt: TGTGCCAGCAGTCTAGACCGTAATGAGCAGTTCTTC; cdr3_aa: CASSLDRNEQFF
v_call: TRBV7-2; clone_size: NA; j_call: TRBJ2-3; d_call: TRBD2; cdr3_nt: TGTGCCAGCAGCTTAGCCGGGCTGGGGGGGGCAGATACGCAGTATTTT; cdr3_aa: CASSLAGLGGADTQYF
v_call: TRBV6-5; clone_size: NA; j_call: TRBJ2-7; d_call: TRBD1; cdr3_nt: TGTGCCAGCAGTCCCGGACAGGGCAACGAGCAGTACTTC; cdr3_aa: CASSPGQGNEQYF
v_call: TRBV6-6; clone_size: few; j_call: TRBJ1-4; d_call: NA; cdr3_nt: TGTGCCAGCCTTAATTCTGAAAAACTGTTTTTT; cdr3_aa: CASLNSEKLFF
v_call: TRBV27; clone_size: NA; j_call: TRBJ1-2; d_call: TRBD1; cdr3_nt: TGTGCCAGCAGTTTACGAGGGGGCGCCCACTATGGCTACACCTTC; cdr3_aa: CASSLRGGAHYGYTF
v_call: TRBV4-1; clone_size: many; j_call: TRBJ2-7; d_call: TRBD2; cdr3_nt: TGCGCCAGCAGCCAAGAGATAACTAGCGGGAGGCCCGACTCCTACGAGCAGTACTTC; cdr3_aa: CASSQEITSGRPDSYEQYF
v_call: TRBV29-1; clone_size: NA; j_call: TRBJ2-3; d_call: NA; cdr3_nt: TGCAGCGTTGAGTGGGGAGATAGCACAGATACGCAGTATTTT; cdr3_aa: CSVEWGDSTDTQYF
v_call: TRBV7-6; clone_size: NA; j_call: TRBJ1-1; d_call: NA; cdr3_nt: TGTGCCAGCAGCTCGGGACAGAACACTGAAGCTTTCTTT; cdr3_aa: CASSSGQNTEAFF
v_call: TRBV7-9; clone_size: NA; j_call: TRBJ2-7; d_call: TRBD2; cdr3_nt: TGTGCCAGCAGCGGAAGCGGGAGCGGGTCCTACGAGCAGTACTTC; cdr3_aa: CASSGSGSGSYEQYF
v_call: TRBV7-9; clone_size: NA; j_call: TRBJ2-1; d_call: TRBD2; cdr3_nt: TGTGCCAGCAGCTCTAGCGGGAGGGCCCTCGATGAGCAGTTCTTC; cdr3_aa: CASSSSGRALDEQFF
v_call: TRBV7-9; clone_size: NA; j_call: TRBJ2-7; d_call: NA; cdr3_nt: TGTGCCAGCAGCTTAAGTAGTTCAGGGTGGTACGAGCAGTACTTC; cdr3_aa: CASSLSSSGWYEQYF
v_call: TRBV4-3; clone_size: NA; j_call: TRBJ2-7; d_call: NA; cdr3_nt: TGCGCCAGCAGCCAAGATAAGCTTACCTACGAGCAGTACTTC; cdr3_aa: CASSQDKLTYEQYF
v_call: TRBV5-4; clone_size: NA; j_call: TRBJ1-2; d_call: NA; cdr3_nt: TGTGCCAGCAGCTTAAACAGGGATGGCTACACCTTC; cdr3_aa: CASSLNRDGYTF
v_call: TRBV4-3; clone_size: NA; j_call: TRBJ2-5; d_call: TRBD1; cdr3_nt: TGCGCCAGCAGCCAAGGGACAGGGTCAGAGACCCAGTACTTC; cdr3_aa: CASSQGTGSETQYF
v_call: TRBV6-5; clone_size: NA; j_call: TRBJ1-5; d_call: NA; cdr3_nt: TGTGCCAGCAGCTCGACAGAATATAATCAGCCCCCGCATTTT; cdr3_aa: CASSSTEYNQPPHF
v_call: TRBV19; clone_size: once; j_call: TRBJ2-5; d_call: TRBD2; cdr3_nt: TGTGCCAGTAGTATGGGGGGGTCCGGACAAGAGACCCAGTACTTC; cdr3_aa: CASSMGGSGQETQYF
v_call: TRBV6-5; clone_size: NA; j_call: TRBJ2-2; d_call: NA; cdr3_nt: TGTGCCAGCAGTTACGCGACGGCGGGCTACGGGGAGCTGTTTTTT; cdr3_aa: CASSYATAGYGELFF
v_call: TRBV28; clone_size: once; j_call: TRBJ2-7; d_call: TRBD2; cdr3_nt: TGTGCCAGCAGTTTTGGTAGCGGGAGGGTTAGCTCCTACGAGCAGTACTTC; cdr3_aa: CASSFGSGRVSSYEQYF
v_call: TRBV27; clone_size: NA; j_call: TRBJ2-7; d_call: NA; cdr3_nt: TGTGCCAGCAGTTTATATTCAGGACCAGGGTACGAGCAGTACTTC; cdr3_aa: CASSLYSGPGYEQYF
v_call: TRBV13; clone_size: NA; j_call: TRBJ2-2; d_call: NA; cdr3_nt: TGTGCCAGCAGCCCCGAGATACGGGGTGAGAACACCGGGGAGCTGTTTTTT; cdr3_aa: CASSPEIRGENTGELFF
v_call: TRBV5-1; clone_size: NA; j_call: TRBJ2-1; d_call: TRBD2; cdr3_nt: TGCGCCAGCAGCCCTCTAGCGGGAGGACCCTCCTACAATGAGCAGTTCTTC; cdr3_aa: CASSPLAGGPSYNEQFF